The 20 T cell receptor beta chains below were found in one sample sequenced in a study of T cell responses to AZD1222 COVID-19 vaccine (dated by TCRdb to 2020 to 2022). The time point tag for this specimen amounts to: about 28 days (+/-7) after the second vaccine dose. The library relied on the immunoSEQ multiplex PCR assay. Entries here come from immuneACCESS through TCRdb and include only in-frame sequences with V and J called. Some clones fail to appear in such tables; in the studies checked, an unresolved V gene covers under half of the shortfall, and the cause of the remainder is unknown. This sample has about 100,000 clones in its table, and about 92% of those were observed once. More than 8% of the sample belongs to the ten largest clones. The material was peripheral blood, obtained 28 days after the second AZD1222 dose. These TCRs come from an adult who received the AZD1222 COVID-19 vaccine.

The chain employs TRBV4-1 and TRBJ2-5, with D perhaps TRBD1 or TRBD2 (5 bases each). The length of the CDR3 is 15 residues. V was clipped by 0 bases and J by 5 bases, with 13 bases between them. Germline V CDR1 and CDR2: MGHRA, YSYEKL. The CDR3 region has the DNA TGCGCCAGCAGCCAAGAAACTCAGGGAGTGGAGACCCAGTACTTC. Amino acids: CASSQETQGVETQYF.

This chain joins TRBV25-1 and TRBJ1-1; possible D gene TRBD1, 5 bases. This CDR3 has 14 amino acids. Germline V gene lookup returns CDR1 MGHDK and CDR2 SYGVNS. V was shortened by 2 bases and J by 2 bases, with 9 bases between the two germline ends. The CDR3 nucleotides are TGTGCCAGCAGTGAACATGGGGGAAACACTGAAGCTTTCTTT. This sequence encodes CASSEHGGNTEAFF.

This chain joins TRBV6-5 and TRBJ2-5, with a possible D match to TRBD2 (6 bases). CDR3 length equals 15 residues. Germline-derived CDR1 and CDR2 are MNHEY and SVGAGI. Trimming pared 7 bases from V and 0 bases from J, leaving 15 bases between. The CDR3 DNA is TGTGCCAGCAAACCCTCGTGGAGGGACCAAGAGACCCAGTACTTC. Translated: CASKPSWRDQETQYF.

The V call is TRBV6-2 or TRBV6-3, the J call TRBJ1-6; TRBD1 matches 9 bases. Per the germline V gene, CDR1 is MNHEY and CDR2 is SVGEGT. The CDR3 consists of 13 residues. Losses at the gene ends were 0 bases for V and 17 bases for J; bases not matched to a gene: 5. The CDR3 region has the DNA TGTGCCAGCAGTTACTCGTGGGACAGGGTCTTCCACTTT. Amino acid sequence: CASSYSWDRVFHF.

The rearrangement joins TRBV10-3 to TRBJ1-1; D is unclear. CDR1 and CDR2 (germline): ENHRY, SYGVKD. Trimming took 2 bases from V and 8 from J, leaving 9 bases between them. The CDR3 runs to 12 residues. The CDR3: CAISERVREAFF. As DNA, the CDR3 is TGTGCCATCAGTGAGAGGGTAAGGGAAGCTTTCTTT.

The rearrangement links TRBV18 to TRBJ1-1; a weak D match, TRBD1 (6 bases). Germline lookup yields CDR1 KGHSH and CDR2 LQKENI. CDR3 length: 14 amino acids. Trimming cost V 2 bases and J 5 bases, with 12 bases left between them. CDR3 sequence (DNA): TGTGCCAGCTCACCAAAGGGGGAGAAGACTGAAGCTTTCTTT. Protein: CASSPKGEKTEAFF.

The chain carries TRBV2 and TRBJ2-3; the match to TRBD2 covers 7 bases. CDR1 is SNHLY, CDR2 FYNNEI, per germline. The CDR3 extends over 15 amino acids. The trim removed 5 bases at V and 3 bases at J, leaving 8 bases unmatched. The CDR3: CASSPGGSGTDTQYF. The CDR3 DNA sequence: TGTGCCAGCAGTCCGGGCGGGAGCGGAACAGATACGCAGTATTTT.

The J gene is TRBJ1-6, the V gene TRBV5-1, with 10 nucleotides matching TRBD1. The CDR3 contains 16 residues. CDR1 SGHRS and CDR2 YFSETQ come from the germline V gene. V was pared by 3 bases and J by 13 bases, with 13 bases of the junction left unmatched. CDR3 DNA: TGCGCCAGCAGCTCTTCTACTAGGACAGGGGGTTCCCCCCTCCACTTT. Protein sequence: CASSSSTRTGGSPLHF.

The chain has TRBV6-2 or TRBV6-3 and TRBJ1-2; D is unclear. This CDR3 has 15 amino acids. The ends were cut back, 5 bases at V and 3 bases at J, with 16 bases in the middle. Germline V gene lookup returns CDR1 MNHEY and CDR2 SVGEGT. The CDR3 protein is CASSRRTHRDYGYTF. The CDR3 region has the DNA TGTGCCAGCAGTAGACGGACCCATAGGGACTATGGCTACACCTTC.

This sequence joins TRBV19 and TRBJ2-7; D ambiguous. Looked up from germline, CDR1 is LNHDA and CDR2 is SQIVND (reference sequence). The CDR3 covers 14 residues. Trimming took 1 base from V and 0 from J, leaving 7 bases between them. CDR3 in amino acids: CASSIGSDSYEQYF. CDR3 sequence (DNA): TGTGCCAGTAGTATAGGATCAGACTCCTACGAGCAGTACTTC. The variable domain in full, with the rest retrieved from reference TRBV19 and TRBJ2-7, is DGGITQSPKYLFRKEGQNVTLSCEQNLNHDAMYWYRQDPGQGLRLIYYSQIVNDFQKGDIAEGYSVSREKKESFPLTVTSAQKNPTAFYLCASSIGSDSYEQYFGPGTRLTVT.

The rearrangement uses TRBV19 and TRBJ2-1, with D possibly being TRBD2 (6 bases). CDR1 is LNHDA and CDR2 is SQIVND in the germline V gene (reference sequence). The CDR3 has 16 residues. Trimming left V 3 bases short and J 2 bases short, with 14 bases between. CDR3 residues: CASSMNGRLTYNEQFF. Written as DNA, the CDR3 is TGTGCCAGTAGTATGAACGGGAGACTCACCTACAATGAGCAGTTCTTC.

The chain couples TRBV10-3 to TRBJ2-1, with a tentative D call TRBD2 (7 bases). CDR3 length: 13 amino acids. Per germline, CDR1 ENHRY and CDR2 SYGVKD. V was clipped by 9 bases and J by 10 bases, with 19 bases between them. As DNA, the CDR3 is TGTGCCATAGACACCAAAGGGGGGGCGGAGCAGTTCTTC. Protein: CAIDTKGGAEQFF.

This clone came up a few times. The chain recombines TRBV5-1 with TRBJ2-7; no definite D call. The ends were cut back, 7 bases at V and 0 bases at J, with 14 bases in the middle. CDR3 length equals 14 residues. Germline lookup yields CDR1 SGHRS and CDR2 YFSETQ. The CDR3 protein is CASSPDGYSYEQYF. The CDR3 bases are TGCGCCAGCTCCCCCGACGGGTACTCCTACGAGCAGTACTTC.

The V gene is TRBV10-3, the J gene TRBJ1-1, with no clear D. The CDR3 spans 13 residues. The germline V gene encodes CDR1 ENHRY and CDR2 SYGVKD. Trimming removed 3 bases at V and 5 bases at J, with 10 bases between. Written as DNA, the CDR3 is TGTGCCATCAGTGACAGAATAGGGACTGAAGCTTTCTTT. Protein product: CAISDRIGTEAFF.

This sequence joins TRBV27 and TRBJ2-2; perhaps TRBD1 as D (5 bases). V lost 8 bases and J 6 bases, leaving 16 bases between the germline ends. The V gene's germline CDR1 is MNHEY and CDR2 SMNVEV (reference sequence). This CDR3 has 14 residues. In DNA, the CDR3 is TGTGCCAGCGCCCTCAGGGAATTGGCCGGGGAGCTGTTTTTT. Amino acids: CASALRELAGELFF.

The rearrangement uses TRBV18 and TRBJ1-3; 7 nucleotides match TRBD1. J gave up 0 bases and V 6 bases, and 11 bases lay outside the gene matches. Germline V gives CDR1 KGHSH, CDR2 LQKENI. The CDR3 has 17 residues. CDR3 in amino acids: CASSPTRDSFSGNTIYF. In DNA, the CDR3 is TGTGCCAGCTCCCCAACCCGGGACAGCTTCTCTGGAAACACCATATATTTT.

The chain employs TRBV6-6 and TRBJ2-1; 9 nucleotides agree with TRBD1. Germline V lookup: CDR1 MNHNY, CDR2 SVGAGI (reference sequence). The ends lost 5 bases at V and 1 base at J; junction bases unmatched: 6. The CDR3 sequence is 16 residues long. CDR3 region: CASSRTGGLSYNEQFF. The CDR3 coding sequence is TGTGCCAGCAGTCGAACAGGGGGCCTTTCCTACAATGAGCAGTTCTTC.

The chain recombines TRBV5-1 with TRBJ1-2; TRBD1 is a possible D gene (5 bases). Germline lookup yields CDR1 SGHRS and CDR2 YFSETQ. Trimming removed 1 base from V and 8 bases from J, with 15 bases in between. The CDR3 loop spans 14 amino acids. CDR3 residues: CASSLPEGISGYTF. CDR3 sequence (DNA): TGCGCCAGCAGCTTGCCCGAGGGGATAAGCGGCTACACCTTC.

This clone showed up just a few times. The chain carries TRBV5-1 and TRBJ2-7; 13 bases fit TRBD2. V trimming: 2 bases; J trimming: 0 bases; junction bases outside the gene matches: 8. The germline CDR1 and CDR2 sequences are SGHRS and YFSETQ. The CDR3 totals 18 residues. The CDR3 DNA reads as TGCGCCAGCAGCTTTTGGACTAGCGGGAGACTCGGCTCCTACGAGCAGTACTTC. Its protein product is CASSFWTSGRLGSYEQYF.

The CDR3 loop is CAWKSERSYNSPLHF. CDR3 DNA: TGTGCCTGGAAGTCGGAGCGCTCCTATAATTCACCCCTCCACTTT. The genes are TRBV30 and TRBJ1-6; D unresolved. Germline CDR1 and CDR2: GTSNPN and SVGIG (reference sequence). This CDR3 comprises 15 residues. Trimming shortened V by 4 bases and J by 0 bases, and 10 bases separated the two germline ends.